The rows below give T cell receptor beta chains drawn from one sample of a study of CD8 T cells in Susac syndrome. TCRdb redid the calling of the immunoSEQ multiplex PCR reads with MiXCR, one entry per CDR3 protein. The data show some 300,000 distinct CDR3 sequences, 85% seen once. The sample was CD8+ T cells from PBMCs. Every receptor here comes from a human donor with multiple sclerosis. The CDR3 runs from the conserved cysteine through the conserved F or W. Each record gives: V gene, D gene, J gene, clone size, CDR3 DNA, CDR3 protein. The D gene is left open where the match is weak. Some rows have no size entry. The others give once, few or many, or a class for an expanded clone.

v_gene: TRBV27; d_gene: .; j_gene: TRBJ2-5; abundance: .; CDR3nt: TGTGCCAGCGGCTCGGGGACCCAGTACTTC; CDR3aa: CASGSGTQYF
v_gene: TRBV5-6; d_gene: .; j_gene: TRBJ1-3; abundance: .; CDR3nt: TGTGCCAGCGGATTCTTTGGGAGCTCTGGAAACACCATATATTTT; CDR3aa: CASGFFGSSGNTIYF
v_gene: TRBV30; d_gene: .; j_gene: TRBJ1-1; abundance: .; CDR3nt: TGTGCCTGGAGTGAGACGATTGAAGCTTTCTTT; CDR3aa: CAWSETIEAFF
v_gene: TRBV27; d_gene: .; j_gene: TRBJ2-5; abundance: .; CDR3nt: TGTGCCAGCAGTTTTTATGCTTCCGAGACCCAGTACTTC; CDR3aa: CASSFYASETQYF
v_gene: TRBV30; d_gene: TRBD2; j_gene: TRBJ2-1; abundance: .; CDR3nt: TGTGCCTGGGGGGCCACCGGGACTAGCGGCGATGAGCAGTTCTTC; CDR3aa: CAWGATGTSGDEQFF
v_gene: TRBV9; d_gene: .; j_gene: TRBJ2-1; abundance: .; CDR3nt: TGTGCCAGCAGCGTAGGCGTCGCGGGGATCAATGAGCAGTTCTTC; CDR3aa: CASSVGVAGINEQFF
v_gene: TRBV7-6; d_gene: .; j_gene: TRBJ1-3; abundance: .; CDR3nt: TGTGCCAGCAGCCTTCAGGGAAACACCATATATTTT; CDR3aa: CASSLQGNTIYF
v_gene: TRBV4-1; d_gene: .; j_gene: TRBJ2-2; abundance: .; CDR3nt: TGCGCCAGCAGCCAAGATGAGTTCTGGGGGGCGAACACCGGGGAGCTGTTTTTT; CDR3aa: CASSQDEFWGANTGELFF
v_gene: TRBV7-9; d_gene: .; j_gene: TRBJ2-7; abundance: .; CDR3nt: TGTGCCAGCAGCCCGACCAATCCCCTCGAGCAGTACTTC; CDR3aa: CASSPTNPLEQYF
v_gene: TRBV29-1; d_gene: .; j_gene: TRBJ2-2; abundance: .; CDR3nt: TGCAGCGTTGAACCCGAAATGGGCCCGGACGGGGAGCTGTTTTTT; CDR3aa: CSVEPEMGPDGELFF
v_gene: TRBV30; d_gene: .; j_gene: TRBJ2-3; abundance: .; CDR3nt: TGTGCCTGGAGTCTGGCCGTGGGCGCACAAGATACGCAGTATTTT; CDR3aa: CAWSLAVGAQDTQYF
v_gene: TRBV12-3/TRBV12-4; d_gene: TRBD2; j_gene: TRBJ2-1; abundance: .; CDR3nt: TGTGCCAGCAGTTTAGGGGAGGGCTCCGAGCAGTTCTTC; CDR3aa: CASSLGEGSEQFF
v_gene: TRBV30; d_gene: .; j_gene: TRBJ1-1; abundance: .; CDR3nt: TGTGCCTGGGACCCAGGAGGGACTGAAGCTTTCTTT; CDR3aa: CAWDPGGTEAFF
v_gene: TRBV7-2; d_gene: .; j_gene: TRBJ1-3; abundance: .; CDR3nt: TGTGCCAGCAGCTTAGCGTTTGGGCCCGACTACCACTCTGGAAACACCATATATTTT; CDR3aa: CASSLAFGPDYHSGNTIYF
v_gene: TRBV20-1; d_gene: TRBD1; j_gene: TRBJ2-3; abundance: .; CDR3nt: TGCAGTGCTAGGGGACAGGGTGCAGATACGCAGTATTTT; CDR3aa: CSARGQGADTQYF
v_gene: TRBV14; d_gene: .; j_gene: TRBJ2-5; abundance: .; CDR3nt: TGTGCCAGCAGCCGGGACATTTTAGAGGAGACCCAGTACTTC; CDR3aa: CASSRDILEETQYF
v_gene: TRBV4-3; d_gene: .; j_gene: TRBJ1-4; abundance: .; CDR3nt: TGCGCCAGCAGCCAAGTAGTTTTAACTAATGAAAAACTGTTTTTT; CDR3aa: CASSQVVLTNEKLFF
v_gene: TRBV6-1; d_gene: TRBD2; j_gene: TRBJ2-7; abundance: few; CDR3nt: TGTGAAGTTAGGGGGGGAGCGGGAGCGGCCGAGCAGTACTTC; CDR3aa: CEVRGGAGAAEQYF
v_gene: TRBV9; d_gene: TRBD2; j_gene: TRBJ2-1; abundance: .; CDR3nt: TGTGCCAGCGGACGAAACCCTGGAGGTAGCGGGAGTAGGGGCTCCTACAATGAGCAGTTCTTC; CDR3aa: CASGRNPGGSGSRGSYNEQFF
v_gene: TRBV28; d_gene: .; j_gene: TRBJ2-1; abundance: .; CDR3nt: TGTGCCAGTGGTTGGATAGCCTCGAACTACAATGAGCAGTTCTTC; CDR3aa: CASGWIASNYNEQFF
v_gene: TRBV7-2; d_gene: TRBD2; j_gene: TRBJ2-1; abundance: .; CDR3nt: TGTGCCAGCAGCTTAGGGGCGCTAGCGGTTGAGGAGCAGTTCTTC; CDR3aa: CASSLGALAVEEQFF
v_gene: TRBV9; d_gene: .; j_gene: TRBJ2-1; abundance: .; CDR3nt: TGTGCCAGCAGCGCCAAGGTAGCCCCCTACAATGAGCAGTTCTTC; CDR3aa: CASSAKVAPYNEQFF
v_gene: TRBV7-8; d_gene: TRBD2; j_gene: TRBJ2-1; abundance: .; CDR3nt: TGTGCCAGCAGCACCCGAACTAGCGGGAGTTCCTCCTACAATGAGCAGTTCTTC; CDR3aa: CASSTRTSGSSSYNEQFF
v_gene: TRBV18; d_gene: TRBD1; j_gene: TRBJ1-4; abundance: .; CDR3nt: TGTGCCAGCTCACCACTTTCGGACAGGGTGATGCCGGCAACTAATGAAAAACTGTTTTTT; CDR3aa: CASSPLSDRVMPATNEKLFF
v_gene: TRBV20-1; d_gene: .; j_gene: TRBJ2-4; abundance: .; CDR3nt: TGCAGTGCTAGAGGACGTTCGGGGTTAGCCAAAAACATTCAGTACTTC; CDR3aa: CSARGRSGLAKNIQYF
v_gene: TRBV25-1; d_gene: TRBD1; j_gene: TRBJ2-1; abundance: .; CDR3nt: TGTGCCAGCAGTGATATCCTCATTGGACGCGACAGGGTCCTGTACAATGAGCAGTTCTTC; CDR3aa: CASSDILIGRDRVLYNEQFF
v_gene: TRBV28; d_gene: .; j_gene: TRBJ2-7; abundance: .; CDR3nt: TGTGCCAGCAGTCCAGGGGCACAGTCCTACGAGCAGTACTTC; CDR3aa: CASSPGAQSYEQYF
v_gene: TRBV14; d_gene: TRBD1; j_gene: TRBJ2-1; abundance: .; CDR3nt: TGTGCCAGCAGCCAAACCTACGGGACAGACAATGAGCAGTTCTTC; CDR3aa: CASSQTYGTDNEQFF
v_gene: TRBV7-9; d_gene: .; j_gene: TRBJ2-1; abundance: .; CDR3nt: TGTGCCAGCAGCTCGGTCGGGTCCTACAATGAGCAGTTCTTC; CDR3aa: CASSSVGSYNEQFF
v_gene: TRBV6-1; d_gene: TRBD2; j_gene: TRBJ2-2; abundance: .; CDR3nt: TGTGCCAGCACCACCGGGACTAGCGGGAGTACGGGGAACACCGGGGAGCTGTTTTTT; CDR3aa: CASTTGTSGSTGNTGELFF
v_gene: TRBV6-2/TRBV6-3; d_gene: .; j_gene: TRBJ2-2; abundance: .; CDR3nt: TGTGCCAGCAGTTACAACAGCCACGGGGAGCTGTTTTTT; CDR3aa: CASSYNSHGELFF
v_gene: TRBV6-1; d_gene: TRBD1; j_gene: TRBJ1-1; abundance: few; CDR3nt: TGTGCCAGCAGTGGGACAGGGCTCCAGTACACTGAAGCTTTCTTT; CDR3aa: CASSGTGLQYTEAFF
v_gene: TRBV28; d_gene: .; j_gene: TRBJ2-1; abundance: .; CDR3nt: TGTGCCAGCAGTTTCCCGGATGGCGGGTACAGCTCCTACAATGAGCAGTTCTTC; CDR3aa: CASSFPDGGYSSYNEQFF
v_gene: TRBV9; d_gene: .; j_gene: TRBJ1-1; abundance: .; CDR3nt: TGTGCCAGCAGCGACGGAACGAGCACTGAAGCTTTCTTT; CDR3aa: CASSDGTSTEAFF
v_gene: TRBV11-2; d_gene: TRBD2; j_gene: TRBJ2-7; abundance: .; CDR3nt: TGTGCCAGCAGCAGAAGCGGTAGCGGGAGTCACTACGAGCAGTACTTC; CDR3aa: CASSRSGSGSHYEQYF
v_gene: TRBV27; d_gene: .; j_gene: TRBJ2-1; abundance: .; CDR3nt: TGTGCCAGCAGTTTTTGGCTAGCTCCACCCAATGAGCAGTTCTTC; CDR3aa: CASSFWLAPPNEQFF
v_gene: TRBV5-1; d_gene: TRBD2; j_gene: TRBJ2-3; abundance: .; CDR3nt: TGCGCCAGCAGCCACCTCCGCAGGGGACTAGAGGATACGCAGTATTTT; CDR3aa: CASSHLRRGLEDTQYF
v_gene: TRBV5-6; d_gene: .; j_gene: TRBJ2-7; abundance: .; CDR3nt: TGTGCCAGCAGTTCGGGGATCAACGAGCAGTACTTC; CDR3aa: CASSSGINEQYF
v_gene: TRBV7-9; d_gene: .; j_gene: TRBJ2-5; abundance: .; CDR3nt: TGTGCCAGCAGCTTAAATCTAAGGGATTACGACCAAGAGACCCAGTACTTC; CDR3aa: CASSLNLRDYDQETQYF
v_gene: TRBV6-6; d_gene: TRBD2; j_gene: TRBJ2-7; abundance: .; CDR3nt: TGTGCCAGCAGTCCACTAGCGGTCTCGTACGAGCAGTACTTC; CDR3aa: CASSPLAVSYEQYF
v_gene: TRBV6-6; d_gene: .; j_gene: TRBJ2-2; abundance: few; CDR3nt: TGTGCCAGCAGTTACGTGCTCGGGGACGGGGAGCTGTTTTTT; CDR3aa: CASSYVLGDGELFF
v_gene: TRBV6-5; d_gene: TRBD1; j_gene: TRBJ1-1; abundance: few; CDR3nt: TGTGCCAGCAGTTTGTTCGGACAGGGCGGGGCTGAAGCTTTCTTT; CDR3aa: CASSLFGQGGAEAFF
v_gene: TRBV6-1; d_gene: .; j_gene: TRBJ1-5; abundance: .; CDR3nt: TGTGCCAGCGGAGAGGGGAATCAGCCCCAGCATTTT; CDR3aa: CASGEGNQPQHF
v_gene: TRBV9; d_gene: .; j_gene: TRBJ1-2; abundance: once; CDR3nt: TGTGCCAGCAGCGCGACTTTCGGGGACCCGATCTATGGCTACACCTTC; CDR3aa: CASSATFGDPIYGYTF
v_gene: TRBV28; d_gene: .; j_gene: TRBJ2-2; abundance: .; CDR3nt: TGTGCCAGCAGTTTCCGGATTTACACCGGGGAGCTGTTTTTT; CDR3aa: CASSFRIYTGELFF
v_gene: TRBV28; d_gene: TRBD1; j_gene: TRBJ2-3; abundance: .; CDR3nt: TGTGCCAGCAGCTGGGCAGTGGGGACAGGGACCGCCGATACGCAGTATTTT; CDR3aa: CASSWAVGTGTADTQYF
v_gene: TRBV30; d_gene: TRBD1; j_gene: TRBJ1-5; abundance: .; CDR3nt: TGTGCCTGGAGTGAGGGACAGGGGGATCAGCCCCAGCATTTT; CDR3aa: CAWSEGQGDQPQHF
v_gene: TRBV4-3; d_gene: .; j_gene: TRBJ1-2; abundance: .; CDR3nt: TGCGCCAGCAGCCAAGATCGAGGGCACGGCTACACCTTC; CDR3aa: CASSQDRGHGYTF
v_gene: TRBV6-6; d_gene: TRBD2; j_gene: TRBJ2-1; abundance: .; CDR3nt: TGTGCCAGCAATCTTCTAGCGGGAGATAATGAGCAGTTCTTC; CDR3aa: CASNLLAGDNEQFF
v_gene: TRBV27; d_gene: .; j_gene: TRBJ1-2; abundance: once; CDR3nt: TGTGCCAGCAGAGTCACGGGGATGGGACTTGGCTACACCTTC; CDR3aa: CASRVTGMGLGYTF
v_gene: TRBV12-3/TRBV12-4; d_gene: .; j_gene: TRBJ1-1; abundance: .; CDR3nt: TGTGCCAGCAGTCTTCTGACAAAAGCTTTCTTT; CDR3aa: CASSLLTKAFF
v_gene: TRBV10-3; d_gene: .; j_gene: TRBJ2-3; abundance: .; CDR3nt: TGTGCCATCACGCCATCGGGACATATGTCCACAGATACGCAGTATTTT; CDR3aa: CAITPSGHMSTDTQYF